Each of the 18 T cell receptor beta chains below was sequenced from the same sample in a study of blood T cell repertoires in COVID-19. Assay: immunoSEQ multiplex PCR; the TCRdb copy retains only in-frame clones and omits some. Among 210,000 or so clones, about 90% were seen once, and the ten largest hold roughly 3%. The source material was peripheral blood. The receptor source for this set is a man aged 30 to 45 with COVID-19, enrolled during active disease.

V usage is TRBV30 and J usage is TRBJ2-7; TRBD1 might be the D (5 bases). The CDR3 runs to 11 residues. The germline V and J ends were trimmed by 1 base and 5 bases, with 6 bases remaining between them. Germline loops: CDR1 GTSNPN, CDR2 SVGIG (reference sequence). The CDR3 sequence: CAWSEGNEQYF. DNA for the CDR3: TGTGCCTGGAGTGAGGGGAACGAGCAGTACTTC.

The CDR3 sequence is CASSIPGQGKGDTQYF. DNA for the CDR3: TGTGCCAGTAGTATCCCGGGACAGGGAAAGGGAGATACGCAGTATTTT. The chain combines TRBV19 with TRBJ2-3, with 9 bases identical to TRBD1. CDR1 and CDR2 from the germline V gene are LNHDA and SQIVND (reference sequence). The ends lost 3 bases at V and 5 bases at J; junction bases unmatched: 9. The CDR3 runs 16 residues.

The CDR3 region is CASSISPGDTEAFF. DNA of the CDR3: TGTGCCAGTAGTATCTCTCCAGGGGACACTGAAGCTTTCTTT. J is TRBJ1-1 and V is TRBV19, with D possibly matching TRBD1 (6 bases). The CDR3 length is 14 residues. V was trimmed by 3 bases and J by 3 bases, leaving 11 bases between them. Germline-derived CDR1 and CDR2 are LNHDA and SQIVND (reference sequence).

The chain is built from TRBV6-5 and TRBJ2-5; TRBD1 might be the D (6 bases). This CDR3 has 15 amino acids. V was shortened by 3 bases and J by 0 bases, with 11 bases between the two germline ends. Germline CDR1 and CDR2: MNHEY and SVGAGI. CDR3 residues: CASSYHQGNQETQYF. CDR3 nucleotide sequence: TGTGCCAGCAGTTATCACCAGGGGAACCAAGAGACCCAGTACTTC.

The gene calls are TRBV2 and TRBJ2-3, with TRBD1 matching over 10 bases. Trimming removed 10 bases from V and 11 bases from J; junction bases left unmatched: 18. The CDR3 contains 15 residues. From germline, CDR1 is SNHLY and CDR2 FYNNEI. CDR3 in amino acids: CAIHGDRGANERQYF. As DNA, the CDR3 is TGTGCCATCCACGGGGACAGGGGAGCGAATGAAAGGCAGTATTTT.

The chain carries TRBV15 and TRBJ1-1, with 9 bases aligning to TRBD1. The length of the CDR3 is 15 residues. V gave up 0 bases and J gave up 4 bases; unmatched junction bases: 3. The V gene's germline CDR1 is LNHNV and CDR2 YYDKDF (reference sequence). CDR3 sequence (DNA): TGTGCCACCAGCAGAGATCCGACAGGGGGCACTGAAGCTTTCTTT. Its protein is CATSRDPTGGTEAFF.

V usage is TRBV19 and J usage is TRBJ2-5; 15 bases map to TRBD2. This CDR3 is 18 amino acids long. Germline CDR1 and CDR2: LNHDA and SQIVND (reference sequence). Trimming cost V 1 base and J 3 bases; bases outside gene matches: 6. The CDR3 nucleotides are TGTGCCAGTAGTATAGTGCCCGGGACTAGCGGGGGGAAAGAGACCCAGTACTTC. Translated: CASSIVPGTSGGKETQYF.

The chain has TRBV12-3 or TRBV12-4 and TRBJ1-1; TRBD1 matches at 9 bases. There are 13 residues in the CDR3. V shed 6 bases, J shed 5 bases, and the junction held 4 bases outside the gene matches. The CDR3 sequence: CASRKDRGTEAFF. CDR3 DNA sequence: TGTGCCAGCAGAAAGGACAGGGGAACTGAAGCTTTCTTT.

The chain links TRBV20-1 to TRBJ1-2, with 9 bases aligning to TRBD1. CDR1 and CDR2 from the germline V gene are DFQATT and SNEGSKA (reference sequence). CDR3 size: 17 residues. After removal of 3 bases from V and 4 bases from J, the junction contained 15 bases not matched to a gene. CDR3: CSASHLTTMGQGYGYTF. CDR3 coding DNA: TGCAGTGCTAGTCATTTAACAACTATGGGACAGGGCTATGGCTACACCTTC.

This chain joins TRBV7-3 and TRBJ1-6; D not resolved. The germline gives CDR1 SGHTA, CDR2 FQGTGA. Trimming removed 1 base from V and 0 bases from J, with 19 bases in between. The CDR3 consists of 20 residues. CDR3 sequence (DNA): TGTGCCAGCAGCTTAATGTCCGGTTTGAGGGCGCTCTCCTATAATTCACCCCTCCACTTT. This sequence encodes CASSLMSGLRALSYNSPLHF.

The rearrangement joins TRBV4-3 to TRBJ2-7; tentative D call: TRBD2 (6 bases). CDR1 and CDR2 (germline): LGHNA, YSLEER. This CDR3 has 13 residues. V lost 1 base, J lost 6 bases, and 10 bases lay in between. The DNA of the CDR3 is TGCGCCAGCAGCCAAGCTGGAGGGTCCGAGCAGTACTTC. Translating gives CASSQAGGSEQYF.

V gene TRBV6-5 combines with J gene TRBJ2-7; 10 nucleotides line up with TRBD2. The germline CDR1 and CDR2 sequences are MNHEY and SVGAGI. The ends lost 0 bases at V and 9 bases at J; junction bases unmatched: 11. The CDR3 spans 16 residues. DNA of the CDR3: TGTGCCAGCAGTTACTCGTGGGCTAGCGGGAGAAATTGGCAGTACTTC. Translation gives CASSYSWASGRNWQYF.

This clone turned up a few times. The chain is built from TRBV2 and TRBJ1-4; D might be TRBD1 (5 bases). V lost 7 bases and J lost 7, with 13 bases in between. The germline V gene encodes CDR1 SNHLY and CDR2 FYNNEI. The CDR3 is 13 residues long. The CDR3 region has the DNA TGTGCCAGCACCCGACAGTGGGGTGAAAAACTGTTTTTT. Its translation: CASTRQWGEKLFF.

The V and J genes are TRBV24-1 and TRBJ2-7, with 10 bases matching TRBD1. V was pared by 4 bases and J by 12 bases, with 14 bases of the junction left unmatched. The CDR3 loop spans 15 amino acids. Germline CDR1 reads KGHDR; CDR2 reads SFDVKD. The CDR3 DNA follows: TGTGCCACCAGTGACCCGGGACAGGGGAAGCCCCTCTTGTACTTC. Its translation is CATSDPGQGKPLLYF.

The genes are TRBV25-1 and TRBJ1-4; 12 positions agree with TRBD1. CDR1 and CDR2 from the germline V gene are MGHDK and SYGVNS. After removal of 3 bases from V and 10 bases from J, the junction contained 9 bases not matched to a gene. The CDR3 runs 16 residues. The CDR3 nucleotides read TGTGCCAGCAGTGAGGGTTCCGGGACAGGGGGCGGAAAACTGTTTTTT. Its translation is CASSEGSGTGGGKLFF.

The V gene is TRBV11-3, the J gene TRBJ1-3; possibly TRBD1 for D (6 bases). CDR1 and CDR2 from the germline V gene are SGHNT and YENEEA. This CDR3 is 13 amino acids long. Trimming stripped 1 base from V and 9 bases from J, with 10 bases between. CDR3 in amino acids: CASSLVDSSTIYF. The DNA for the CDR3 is TGTGCCAGCAGCTTAGTGGACAGTAGCACCATATATTTT.

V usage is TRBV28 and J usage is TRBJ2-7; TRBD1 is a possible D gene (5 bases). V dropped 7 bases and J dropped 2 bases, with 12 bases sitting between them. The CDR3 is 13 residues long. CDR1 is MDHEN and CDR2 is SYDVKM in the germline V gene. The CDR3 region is CASISGWAYEQYF. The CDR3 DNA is TGTGCCAGCATCTCAGGGTGGGCCTACGAGCAGTACTTC.

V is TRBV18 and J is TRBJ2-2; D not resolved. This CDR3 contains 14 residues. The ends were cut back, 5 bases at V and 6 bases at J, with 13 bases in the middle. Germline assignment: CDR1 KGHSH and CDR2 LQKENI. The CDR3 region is CASSVLRLAGELFF. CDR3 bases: TGTGCCAGCTCAGTTCTGCGACTTGCCGGGGAGCTGTTTTTT.